One sample yielded the 26 T cell receptor beta chains listed below, sequenced in a study of memory CD8 T cells in hepatitis C reinfection. The time point here: pre-reinfection, 55 to 20 weeks before reinfection detection. No in vitro expansion preceded TCR sequencing of the sorted cells. The assay was immunoSEQ multiplex PCR, and TCRdb's table has in-frame clones only and misses some. The top ten clones hold roughly 1% of a sample with more than 45,000 clones, nearly 90% of them seen once. The specimen sequenced was naive CD8+ T cells sorted from blood. The receptors stem from a young man with hepatitis C virus infection.

The genes are TRBV9 and TRBJ2-2, with TRBD2 matching 8 bases. The CDR3 is 15 amino acids. Germline values: CDR1 SGDLS, CDR2 YYNGEE. V dropped 4 bases and J dropped 7; count of bases not matched to a gene: 9. Written as DNA, the CDR3 is TGTGCCAGCAGCCATTTGACTAGCGCAAGCGGGGAGCTGTTTTTT. Protein: CASSHLTSASGELFF. Full variable domain (outside the CDR3, taken from reference TRBV9 and TRBJ2-2): DSGVTQTPKHLITATGQRVTLRCSPRSGDLSVYWYQQSLDQGLQFLIQYYNGEERAKGNILERFSAQQFPDLHSELNLSSLELGDSALYFCASSHLTSASGELFFGEGSRLTVL.

This clone was detected a few times. V usage is TRBV4-1 and J usage is TRBJ2-2; TRBD2 is a possible D gene (5 bases). The CDR3 spans 15 residues. Germline V gene sequence: CDR1 MGHRA, CDR2 YSYEKL. Trimming shortened V by 0 bases and J by 4 bases, and 9 bases separated the two germline ends. CDR3 loop: CASSQEMAGTGELFF. The CDR3 nucleotides are TGCGCCAGCAGCCAAGAAATGGCGGGCACCGGGGAGCTGTTTTTT.

This sequence joins TRBV5-5 and TRBJ1-4; D remains unclear. Germline lookup yields CDR1 SGHKS and CDR2 YYEKEE (reference sequence). V dropped 0 bases and J dropped 6 bases, with 6 bases sitting between them. The CDR3 spans 13 residues. DNA of the CDR3: TGTGCCAGCAGCTTGGGGGCAGATGAAAAACTGTTTTTT. Translated: CASSLGADEKLFF.

On this clone itself: A read error may produce the germline difference seen at one junction end. The gene calls are TRBV27 and TRBJ2-1, with 10 bases identical to TRBD1. Germline CDR1 is MNHEY and CDR2 is SMNVEV (reference sequence). CDR3 size: 14 residues. In nucleotides, the CDR3 is TGTGCCAGCAGTTTTGGACAGGGGGTTTATGAGCAGCTCTTC. As protein: CASSFGQGVYEQLF.

The rearrangement links TRBV29-1 to TRBJ1-2; TRBD1 might be the D (5 bases). Germline V lookup: CDR1 SQVTM, CDR2 ANQGSEA. The CDR3 extends over 16 amino acids. V lost 1 base to trimming and J lost 3 bases, with 18 bases between them. The CDR3 DNA is TGCAGCGTTGAAGGTGGGCAGGGAACGGTAGACTATGGCTACACCTTC. Protein: CSVEGGQGTVDYGYTF. The whole variable domain, filled in from reference TRBV29-1 and TRBJ1-2, reads SAVISQKPSRDICQRGTSLTIQCQVDSQVTMMFWYRQQPGQSLTLIATANQGSEATYESGFVIDKFPISRPNLTFSTLTVSNMSPEDSSIYLCSVEGGQGTVDYGYTFGSGTRLTVV.

V gene TRBV7-9 combines with J gene TRBJ2-1; 11 nucleotides match TRBD2. The CDR3 has 16 amino acids. Trimming at V came to 5 bases and at J to 9 bases, leaving 12 bases not matched to a gene. The germline gives CDR1 SEHNR, CDR2 FQNEAQ (reference sequence). As DNA, the CDR3 is TGTGCCAGCAGCCCTGGCACTAGCGGGGGTTCCTTTGAGCAGTTCTTC. Protein sequence: CASSPGTSGGSFEQFF.

V usage is TRBV19 and J usage is TRBJ1-5, with D possibly matching TRBD1 (5 bases). V was pared by 5 bases and J by 5 bases, with 7 bases between. The CDR3 totals 12 residues. Germline CDR1 reads LNHDA; CDR2 reads SQIVND (reference sequence). The CDR3 bases are TGTGCCAGTAGTGGAGGGGATCAGCCCCAGCATTTT. Translated: CASSGGDQPQHF.

This clone occurred once. CDR3 sequence reads: CASSSILTGQNYGYTF. The CDR3, as DNA: TGTGCCAGCAGCTCCATCCTTACGGGACAGAACTATGGCTACACCTTC. V usage is TRBV7-9 and J usage is TRBJ1-2; TRBD1 aligns across 7 bases. The CDR3 runs 16 residues. The junction had 10 bases not matched to a gene; V was cut back by 4 bases and J by 2 bases. Germline-derived CDR1 and CDR2 are SEHNR and FQNEAQ (reference sequence).

V usage is TRBV7-6 and J usage is TRBJ2-1; 7 positions match TRBD1. The CDR3 has 15 residues. Per the germline V gene, CDR1 is SGHVS and CDR2 is FNYEAQ. Germline trimming cut 5 bases from V and 2 bases from J; bases unmatched to any gene: 6. CDR3 nucleotides: TGTGCCAGCAGCGAGGGGACAGAGCCCTACAATGAGCAGTTCTTC. Amino acids: CASSEGTEPYNEQFF. Full variable domain (outside the CDR3, taken from reference TRBV7-6 and TRBJ2-1): GAGVSQSPRYKVTKRGQDVALRCDPISGHVSLYWYRQALGQGPEFLTYFNYEAQQDKSGLPNDRFSAERPEGSISTLTIQRTEQRDSAMYRCASSEGTEPYNEQFFGPGTRLTVL.

The sample holds one count of this clone. The rearrangement joins TRBV2 to TRBJ2-7; weak D call: TRBD1 (6 bases). V was trimmed by 9 bases and J by 0 bases, leaving 21 bases between them. The germline CDR1 and CDR2 sequences are SNHLY and FYNNEI. This CDR3 has 16 amino acids. In DNA form, the CDR3 reads TGTGCCAGTTTCCTAGACTCTGGACAGTCCTCCTACGAGCAGTACTTC. This codes for CASFLDSGQSSYEQYF.

The chain recombines TRBV4-3 with TRBJ1-3, with 7 bases that match TRBD1. The germline gives CDR1 LGHNA, CDR2 YSLEER. This CDR3 contains 16 residues. J was trimmed by 4 bases and V by 0 bases; bases with no gene match: 6. The CDR3 sequence is CASSQETGFGGNTIYF. CDR3 sequence (DNA): TGCGCCAGCAGCCAAGAGACAGGGTTTGGAGGAAACACCATATATTTT.

The CDR3 bases are TGCGCCAGCAGTGAGCTCAATCAGCCCCAGCATTTT. Translated, it gives CASSELNQPQHF. The chain is built from TRBV10-2 and TRBJ1-5; D is ambiguous. V lost 2 bases, J lost 3 bases, and 2 bases lay in between. Germline V gene lookup returns CDR1 WSHSY and CDR2 SAAADI. This CDR3 contains 12 residues.

This rearrangement joins TRBV6-6 to TRBJ2-7, with 9 bases fitting TRBD1. The CDR3 contains 15 residues. V was clipped by 7 bases and J by 0 bases; unmatched bases: 7. Germline loops: CDR1 MNHNY, CDR2 SVGAGI (reference sequence). In nucleotides, the CDR3 is TGTGCCAGCACCAAACTGGGACAGGGCTCCTACGAGCAGTACTTC. Protein sequence: CASTKLGQGSYEQYF.

This chain joins TRBV4-1 and TRBJ2-1, with a tentative D call TRBD1 (5 bases). V was clipped by 1 base and J by 6 bases, with 10 bases between them. The CDR3 runs to 14 residues. CDR1 and CDR2 from the germline V gene are MGHRA and YSYEKL. CDR3 in amino acids: CASSQAGRVNEQFF. For the CDR3, the DNA is TGCGCCAGCAGCCAAGCGGGCAGGGTCAATGAGCAGTTCTTC.

The chain is built from TRBV7-9 and TRBJ2-3, with 10 bases aligning to TRBD2. Per the germline V gene, CDR1 is SEHNR and CDR2 is FQNEAQ (reference sequence). This CDR3 region has 16 residues. V shed 5 bases and J 4 bases; nucleotides not matched to a gene: 9. DNA of the CDR3: TGTGCCAGCAGCCCCGTTCGAGCGGGAGGGGCAGATACGCAGTATTTT. Encoded protein: CASSPVRAGGADTQYF.

The CDR3 nucleotides are TGTGCCAGCAGTGCCCTGACAGGGCAACTCTACTATGGCTACACCTTC. Amino acid sequence: CASSALTGQLYYGYTF. This chain joins TRBV27 and TRBJ1-2, with 7 bases fitting TRBD1. The length of the CDR3 is 16 residues. Looked up from germline, CDR1 is MNHEY and CDR2 is SMNVEV (reference sequence). V gave up 5 bases and J gave up 3 bases; unmatched junction bases: 12.

This rearrangement joins TRBV5-5 to TRBJ2-7; D may be TRBD2 (7 bases). This CDR3 has 15 residues. CDR1 and CDR2 from the germline V gene are SGHKS and YYEKEE (reference sequence). V was shortened by 3 bases and J by 2 bases, with 15 bases between the two germline ends. The DNA of the CDR3 is TGTGCCAGCAGCTACGGACAGCGGGACACCTACGAGCAGTACTTC. It codes for CASSYGQRDTYEQYF.

The rearrangement links TRBV7-8 to TRBJ2-5; TRBD2 matches at 7 bases. CDR1 is SGHVS and CDR2 is FQNEAQ in the germline V gene. CDR3 length equals 12 residues. With 6 bases clipped from V and 4 bases from J, the junction kept 2 bases outside the gene matches. CDR3 DNA: TGTGCCAGCAGTGGCGGGAGAGAGACCCAGTACTTC. Amino acids: CASSGGRETQYF.

The J gene is TRBJ1-1, the V gene TRBV5-1; D is uncertain. Germline CDR1 reads SGHRS; CDR2 reads YFSETQ. V lost 4 bases and J lost 1, with 8 bases in between. The CDR3 contains 13 residues. DNA for the CDR3: TGCGCCAGCAGCCCAGGAGGGAACACTGAAGCTTTCTTT. This translates into CASSPGGNTEAFF.

The chain recombines TRBV18 with TRBJ1-1, with D maybe TRBD1 (6 bases). From germline, CDR1 is KGHSH and CDR2 LQKENI. Trimming took 2 bases from V and 0 from J, leaving 7 bases between them. This CDR3 spans 14 amino acids. The CDR3 region has the DNA TGTGCCAGCTCACCAAGGGGGATGAACACTGAAGCTTTCTTT. Protein product: CASSPRGMNTEAFF. The full variable domain, in which reference TRBV18 and TRBJ1-1 provide the parts outside the CDR3, is NAGVMQNPRHLVRRRGQEARLRCSPMKGHSHVYWYRQLPEEGLKFMVYLQKENIIDESGMPKERFSAEFPKEGPSILRIQQVVRGDSAAYFCASSPRGMNTEAFFGQGTRLTVV.

The chain joins TRBV11-2 to TRBJ1-2; perhaps TRBD1 as D (6 bases). CDR1 and CDR2 from the germline V gene are SGHAT and FQNNGV. Between the trimmed V and J ends, which lost 1 base and 4 bases, there was a span of 13 bases. CDR3 length: 15 amino acids. The CDR3 bases are TGTGCCAGCAGCTTAGCCCTGACAGGAGCCTATGGCTACACCTTC. It is translated as CASSLALTGAYGYTF.

The gene calls are TRBV27 and TRBJ1-2, with no clear D. CDR3 length: 13 residues. With 4 bases removed from V and 8 bases from J, the gap between germline ends came to 14 bases. Germline values: CDR1 MNHEY, CDR2 SMNVEV (reference sequence). Here the CDR3 reads CASSSGLARGYTF. Written as DNA, the CDR3 is TGTGCCAGCAGTTCCGGACTGGCCCGGGGCTACACCTTC.

This sequence joins TRBV19 and TRBJ2-1, with TRBD2 matching over 13 bases. This CDR3 comprises 17 residues. Looked up from germline, CDR1 is LNHDA and CDR2 is SQIVND (reference sequence). The junction had 4 bases not matched to a gene; V was cut back by 5 bases and J by 0 bases. CDR3: CASSFTSGRGSYNEQFF. In DNA, the CDR3 is TGTGCCAGTAGTTTTACTAGCGGGAGGGGCTCCTACAATGAGCAGTTCTTC. Complete variable domain (other parts from reference TRBV19 and TRBJ2-1): DGGITQSPKYLFRKEGQNVTLSCEQNLNHDAMYWYRQDPGQGLRLIYYSQIVNDFQKGDIAEGYSVSREKKESFPLTVTSAQKNPTAFYLCASSFTSGRGSYNEQFFGPGTRLTVL.

This clone came up once. In the same sample, other DNA sequences code for this CDR3. The J gene is TRBJ2-2, the V gene TRBV5-1; TRBD2 matches 11 bases. Unmatched junction bases numbered 9, after V lost 2 bases and J lost 3 bases. The V gene's germline CDR1 is SGHRS and CDR2 YFSETQ. The CDR3 loop spans 18 amino acids. The CDR3 coding sequence is TGCGCCAGCAGCTTTATCACTAGCGGGAGAGGGGACACCGGGGAGCTGTTTTTT. This encodes CASSFITSGRGDTGELFF.

The gene calls are TRBV28 and TRBJ1-2, with D possibly TRBD1 on 6 matching bases. V gave up 5 bases and J gave up 4 bases, with 20 bases separating them. The germline V gene has CDR1 MDHEN and CDR2 SYDVKM. The CDR3 consists of 16 residues. The CDR3 DNA is TGTGCCAGCAGTCCAAGCCTCGACAGGTTCGGCTATGGCTACACCTTC. Translated: CASSPSLDRFGYGYTF.

This chain joins TRBV7-9 and TRBJ2-3, with TRBD2 matching over 9 bases. The junction had 11 bases not matched to a gene; V was cut back by 5 bases and J by 2 bases. The germline V gene encodes CDR1 SEHNR and CDR2 FQNEAQ (reference sequence). The CDR3 is 17 amino acids. CDR3: CASSLISGGPPTDTQYF. Written as DNA, the CDR3 is TGTGCCAGCAGCCTGATTAGCGGGGGCCCTCCCACAGATACGCAGTATTTT.